Described below is a single T cell receptor (beta chain) sequence and its context. The sample comes from a study of blood T cell repertoires in COVID-19. Looking at the study overall: The samples span acute and convalescent COVID-19 from the United States, Italy and Spain. In each case, the material was cDNA or gDNA derived from T cells, B-cell-depleted T cells, or PBMCs.

Per the original data handling: Amplifying reference gene primers gave estimates of nucleated cell counts. This table comes from immunoSEQ multiplex PCR, and its TCRdb copy is limited to in-frame clones, with some not included. Clone size and the V and J calls come from that table; the DNA yielded D and trimming. The profile covers 70,000 to 95,000 clones, with 85% to 95% appearing a single time and roughly 6.6% taken by the ten largest. This TCR derives from a woman aged 55-69 years with active COVID-19. Sequencing used peripheral blood.

CDR3: CSARGATEAFF. The CDR3 region has the DNA TGCAGTGCTAGGGGGGCGACTGAAGCTTTCTTT. This chain joins TRBV20-1 and TRBJ1-1, with D possibly being TRBD1 (6 bases). The length of the CDR3 is 11 residues. Germline V gene data show CDR1 as DFQATT and CDR2 as SNEGSKA (reference sequence). The V gene lost 3 bases and the J gene lost 5 bases, with 7 bases spanning the gap.